This passage covers 15 T cell receptor beta chains from one sample sequenced in a study of PD-L1 blockade in urothelial cancer. TCRdb's table, derived via immunoSEQ multiplex PCR, lists solely in-frame clones and lacks some. Of 60,000 to 75,000 clones in the sample, about 83% were seen once. As for time point: pretreatment peripheral blood. Sequences were derived from PBMCs, sampled around atezolizumab (anti-PD-L1) treatment. The receptors stem from a woman between 65 and 79 years old with urothelial cancer.

The CDR3 DNA reads as TGTGCCAGCAGCGCGGACAGCTCTGGAAACACCATATATTTT. This encodes CASSADSSGNTIYF. V gene TRBV7-3 combines with J gene TRBJ1-3; possible D gene TRBD1, 6 bases. This CDR3 has 14 amino acids. The germline CDR1 and CDR2 sequences are SGHTA and FQGTGA. V was shortened by 5 bases and J by 0 bases, with 8 bases between the two germline ends.

The CDR3 coding sequence is TGTGCCAGCAGCGTCGCGTCGGGGGGAGCCCCTTCCCCTATGCCCTATGGCTACACCTTC. Its translation is CASSVASGGAPSPMPYGYTF. This rearrangement joins TRBV9 to TRBJ1-2; tentative D call: TRBD1 (5 bases). With 2 bases removed from V and 4 bases from J, the gap between germline ends came to 30 bases. Germline-derived CDR1 and CDR2 are SGDLS and YYNGEE. The CDR3 length is 20 residues.

In this sample, this clone turned up a few times. The V and J genes are TRBV19 and TRBJ1-1; 7 bases map to TRBD1. This CDR3 has 18 amino acids. Looked up from germline, CDR1 is LNHDA and CDR2 is SQIVND (reference sequence). Losses at the gene ends were 6 bases for V and 0 bases for J; bases not matched to a gene: 16. CDR3 protein: CASRFRRGQSPMNTEAFF. The CDR3 DNA is TGTGCCAGTAGATTCCGTAGGGGACAGTCGCCAATGAACACTGAAGCTTTCTTT.

The chain is built from TRBV2 and TRBJ2-3; no reliable D call. Germline V gene sequence: CDR1 SNHLY, CDR2 FYNNEI. Trimming pared 0 bases from V and 3 bases from J, leaving 13 bases between. This CDR3 has 16 amino acids. The CDR3 DNA reads as TGTGCCAGCAGTGAAGCGCGACTGAGTGGAACAGATACGCAGTATTTT. It specifies CASSEARLSGTDTQYF.

The CDR3 region is CASSLRVSQTGELFF. The CDR3, as DNA: TGCGCCAGCAGCTTGCGTGTTTCGCAGACCGGGGAGCTGTTTTTT. V and J are TRBV5-1 and TRBJ2-2; no clear D gene. The germline V gene encodes CDR1 SGHRS and CDR2 YFSETQ. The germline V and J ends were trimmed by 1 base and 5 bases, with 12 bases remaining between them. This CDR3 is 15 amino acids long.

V is TRBV29-1 and J is TRBJ1-1; tentatively, D is TRBD1 (6 bases). Germline-derived CDR1 and CDR2 are SQVTM and ANQGSEA. The CDR3 contains 11 residues. V was shortened by 2 bases and J by 11 bases, with 12 bases between the two germline ends. The CDR3 sequence is CSVERGGPAFF. CDR3 bases: TGCAGCGTTGAAAGGGGGGGTCCGGCTTTCTTT.

V and J are TRBV19 and TRBJ2-3; tentative D call: TRBD2 (5 bases). Trimming shortened V by 3 bases and J by 9 bases, and 13 bases separated the two germline ends. The germline gives CDR1 LNHDA, CDR2 SQIVND (reference sequence). CDR3 length: 13 residues. CDR3 region: CASSMSGVDTQYF. The CDR3 DNA sequence: TGTGCCAGTAGTATGTCCGGGGTGGACACGCAGTATTTT.

J is TRBJ2-2 and V is TRBV5-1; possible D gene TRBD2, 5 bases. The CDR3 is made up of 16 amino acids. Deletions cut 3 bases from V and 2 bases from J, with 14 bases between. In germline, CDR1 is SGHRS, CDR2 YFSETQ. The CDR3 DNA sequence: TGCGCCAGCAGCTACACCGGGGTCCTTAACACCGGGGAGCTGTTTTTT. Its translation: CASSYTGVLNTGELFF.

The V gene is TRBV2, the J gene TRBJ2-2; the D is unclear. Germline CDR1 and CDR2: SNHLY and FYNNEI. The CDR3 is 13 amino acids. V was clipped by 9 bases and J by 6 bases, with 14 bases between them. CDR3 amino acids: CASLPVRAGELFF. The CDR3 DNA is TGTGCCAGTCTCCCGGTTCGCGCCGGGGAGCTGTTTTTT.

This clone showed up just a few times. This chain connects TRBV9 to TRBJ2-1; no clear D gene. The CDR3 covers 13 residues. CDR1 SGDLS and CDR2 YYNGEE come from the germline V gene. Trimming removed 3 bases at V and 0 bases at J, with 4 bases between. CDR3 nucleotides: TGTGCCAGCAGCGCCTTCTCCTACAATGAGCAGTTCTTC. Its translation is CASSAFSYNEQFF.

The chain uses TRBV19 and TRBJ1-2, with TRBD1 matching over 8 bases. The CDR3 loop spans 15 amino acids. V was clipped by 7 bases and J by 6 bases; unmatched bases: 13. Germline loops: CDR1 LNHDA, CDR2 SQIVND (reference sequence). CDR3 sequence: CASTYRMDRVDGYTF. DNA of the CDR3: TGTGCCAGTACCTATCGTATGGACAGGGTAGATGGCTACACCTTC.

The count of this clone is one. The rearrangement uses TRBV5-4 and TRBJ2-1; 11 bases match TRBD1. The trim removed 4 bases at V and 8 bases at J, leaving 8 bases unmatched. The CDR3 runs to 15 residues. CDR1 SGHNT and CDR2 YYREEE come from the germline V gene (reference sequence). CDR3 loop: CASSPRTGGFDEQFF. CDR3 DNA: TGTGCCAGCAGCCCAAGGACAGGGGGCTTCGATGAGCAGTTCTTC.

This clone was counted between two and nine times. CDR3 in DNA: TGTGCCAGCAGAAGGGACAGGGGCCTCTACAATGAGCAGTTCTTC. This sequence encodes CASRRDRGLYNEQFF. V gene TRBV6-6 combines with J gene TRBJ2-1, with 10 bases fitting TRBD1. The CDR3 is made up of 15 amino acids. The V and J ends lost 6 bases and 3 bases, in that order; junction bases with no gene match: 5. CDR1 MNHNY and CDR2 SVGAGI come from the germline V gene (reference sequence).

The chain uses TRBV19 and TRBJ2-2, with 10 positions matching TRBD1. V shed 4 bases, J shed 4 bases, and the junction held 6 bases outside the gene matches. The CDR3 consists of 16 residues. CDR1 and CDR2 (germline): LNHDA, SQIVND (reference sequence). The CDR3 DNA reads as TGTGCCAGTAGTAAGACAGGGGGCGGAAGCACCGGGGAGCTGTTTTTT. Translated, it gives CASSKTGGGSTGELFF.

This clone has a single count. The chain links TRBV7-6 to TRBJ2-1, with 8 bases identical to TRBD2. The CDR3 is made up of 15 amino acids. The germline CDR1 and CDR2 sequences are SGHVS and FNYEAQ. Unmatched junction bases numbered 10, after V lost 5 bases and J lost 7 bases. The CDR3, as DNA: TGTGCCAGCAGCCCACGTCGGGGGGGGCAGAATGAGCAGTTCTTC. Encoded protein: CASSPRRGGQNEQFF.